This passage covers 19 T cell receptor beta chains from one sample sequenced in a study of glioma-infiltrating T cells after dendritic cell vaccination (dated by TCRdb to about 2016). Receptor libraries were prepared by the immunoSEQ multiplex PCR assay. TCRdb took this table from immuneACCESS and kept in-frame rearrangements with V and J called. Such tables lack part of the clones; where checked against another copy, unresolved V genes explain under half of the gap, and the rest is unexplained. In all, the sample holds roughly 68,000 clones, and roughly 80% of those were seen once. Together, the top ten hold under 10% of the sample. This specimen was blood, taken before dendritic cell vaccination. These receptors originate from a human donor with glioblastoma.

The chain is built from TRBV18 and TRBJ2-7, with a possible D match to TRBD2 (6 bases). V lost 3 bases to trimming and J lost 0 bases, with 12 bases between them. CDR1 is KGHSH, CDR2 LQKENI, per germline. There are 15 residues in the CDR3. CDR3 loop: CASSPGLRASYEQYF. The CDR3 bases are TGTGCCAGCTCACCGGGACTCCGAGCCTCCTACGAGCAGTACTTC.

The CDR3 nucleotides are TGTGCCAGCAGCTACGACAGGGACCAGCCCCAGCATTTT. It yields the protein CASSYDRDQPQHF. The rearrangement joins TRBV6-4 to TRBJ1-5, with 7 bases lining up with TRBD1. There are 13 residues in the CDR3. Unmatched junction bases numbered 6, after V lost 6 bases and J lost 7 bases. Germline CDR1 and CDR2: MRHNA and SNTAGT.

The chain carries TRBV14 and TRBJ1-2; 7 bases match TRBD1. Germline CDR1 reads SGHDN; CDR2 reads FVKESK. V trimming: 3 bases; J trimming: 5 bases; junction bases outside the gene matches: 3. The CDR3 is made up of 13 amino acids. CDR3: CASSQTGTYGYTF. CDR3 nucleotides: TGTGCCAGCAGCCAGACAGGGACGTATGGCTACACCTTC.

The chain combines TRBV5-1 with TRBJ2-7; a possible D gene is TRBD1 (5 bases). The length of the CDR3 is 15 residues. Germline CDR1 and CDR2: SGHRS and YFSETQ. Between the trimmed V and J ends, which lost 0 bases and 3 bases, there was a span of 13 bases. This CDR3 is CASSLEPGIFYEQYF. DNA of the CDR3: TGCGCCAGCAGCTTGGAGCCAGGGATTTTCTACGAGCAGTACTTC. The whole variable domain, remainder taken from reference TRBV5-1 and TRBJ2-7, is KAGVTQTPRYLIKTRGQQVTLSCSPISGHRSVSWYQQTPGQGLQFLFEYFSETQRNKGNFPGRFSGRQFSNSRSEMNVSTLELGDSALYLCASSLEPGIFYEQYFGPGTRLTVT.

The V and J genes are TRBV5-5 and TRBJ2-7, with D perhaps TRBD1 (5 bases). From germline, CDR1 is SGHKS and CDR2 YYEKEE (reference sequence). CDR3 length equals 16 residues. Trimming took 2 bases from V and 3 from J, leaving 18 bases between them. The CDR3 protein is CASSLDIRIQVYEQYF. The CDR3 nucleotides read TGTGCCAGCAGCTTAGATATTAGGATACAGGTCTACGAGCAGTACTTC.

This chain links TRBV19 with TRBJ2-3, with D possibly TRBD1 on 6 matching bases. Germline V lookup: CDR1 LNHDA, CDR2 SQIVND (reference sequence). Deletions cut 3 bases from V and 4 bases from J, with 11 bases between. The CDR3 spans 14 residues. The CDR3 DNA is TGTGCCAGTAGTATGGACGCAGGGGCAGATACGCAGTATTTT. It specifies CASSMDAGADTQYF.

The chain is built from TRBV30 and TRBJ1-2; 8 bases map to TRBD1. The CDR3 totals 13 residues. Trimming took 0 bases from V and 8 from J; bases not matched to a gene: 5. Germline assignment: CDR1 GTSNPN and CDR2 SVGIG (reference sequence). In DNA, the CDR3 is TGTGCCTGGAGTGTACGGACAGGGAAGGGCTACACCTTC. Residues: CAWSVRTGKGYTF.

The chain recombines TRBV25-1 with TRBJ2-1; TRBD1 is a possible D gene (6 bases). Trimming left V 3 bases short and J 8 bases short, with 11 bases between. The germline V gene has CDR1 MGHDK and CDR2 SYGVNS. The CDR3 contains 13 residues. The DNA of the CDR3 is TGTGCCAGCAGTGACAGGGGACGCGATGAGCAGTTCTTC. This codes for CASSDRGRDEQFF.

The V gene is TRBV18, the J gene TRBJ2-5, with 7 bases identical to TRBD2. The germline CDR1 and CDR2 sequences are KGHSH and LQKENI. The CDR3 sequence is 15 residues long. V dropped 4 bases and J dropped 6; count of bases not matched to a gene: 11. The CDR3 nucleotides read TGTGCCAGCTCACAGTCGTCGGGGGGTCGGAAGACCCAGTACTTC. Translating it yields CASSQSSGGRKTQYF.

This clone was observed once. The chain is built from TRBV7-9 and TRBJ2-5; D unresolved. V lost 2 bases to trimming and J lost 4 bases, with 14 bases between them. Per germline, CDR1 SEHNR and CDR2 FQNEAQ (reference sequence). The CDR3 is 15 amino acids. CDR3 DNA: TGTGCCAGCAGCTTAACGGTAGCCGTCCGAGAGACCCAGTACTTC. Translated, it gives CASSLTVAVRETQYF.

The chain uses TRBV27 and TRBJ2-4; no reliable D call. The germline V and J ends were trimmed by 3 bases and 0 bases, with 9 bases remaining between them. CDR1 is MNHEY and CDR2 is SMNVEV in the germline V gene (reference sequence). This CDR3 region has 15 residues. CDR3 coding DNA: TGTGCCAGCAGTTTGACTCCCTTAGCCAAAAACATTCAGTACTTC. It yields the protein CASSLTPLAKNIQYF.

The CDR3 is CAWYGGLETQYF. The CDR3 DNA reads as TGTGCCTGGTACGGCGGGCTGGAGACCCAGTACTTC. V usage is TRBV30 and J usage is TRBJ2-5, with D possibly matching TRBD2 (5 bases). V was trimmed by 5 bases and J by 5 bases, leaving 12 bases between them. The CDR3 is 12 residues long. From germline, CDR1 is GTSNPN and CDR2 SVGIG (reference sequence).

The chain links TRBV29-1 to TRBJ2-7; 7 nucleotides match TRBD1. The CDR3 runs to 11 residues. In germline, CDR1 is SQVTM, CDR2 ANQGSEA. V shed 6 bases and J 4 bases; nucleotides not matched to a gene: 3. The CDR3 sequence is CSVGTVYEQYF. The CDR3 DNA reads TGCAGCGTGGGGACAGTATACGAGCAGTACTTC.

This chain joins TRBV28 and TRBJ1-5; weak D call: TRBD1 (6 bases). Between the trimmed V and J ends, which lost 5 bases and 7 bases, there was a span of 18 bases. The CDR3 spans 15 residues. The germline V gene has CDR1 MDHEN and CDR2 SYDVKM. The CDR3 protein is CASSDPQGWGQPQHF. CDR3 DNA sequence: TGTGCCAGCAGTGACCCACAGGGTTGGGGGCAGCCCCAGCATTTT. The full variable domain, with the rest looked up from reference TRBV28 and TRBJ1-5, is DVKVTQSSRYLVKRTGEKVFLECVQDMDHENMFWYRQDPGLGLRLIYFSYDVKMKEKGDIPEGYSVSREKKERFSLILESASTNQTSMYLCASSDPQGWGQPQHFGDGTRLSIL.

This clone appeared once. This rearrangement joins TRBV7-6 to TRBJ1-3, with D perhaps TRBD1 (6 bases). Germline loops: CDR1 SGHVS, CDR2 FNYEAQ. This CDR3 contains 16 residues. V lost 4 bases and J 2 bases, leaving 15 bases between the germline ends. The CDR3: CASSSAQGITGNTIYF. The CDR3, as DNA: TGTGCCAGCAGCTCCGCACAGGGAATCACTGGAAACACCATATATTTT.

The V call is TRBV5-5, the J call TRBJ2-6; a weak D match, TRBD2 (6 bases). Looked up from germline, CDR1 is SGHKS and CDR2 is YYEKEE (reference sequence). V dropped 4 bases and J dropped 0 bases, with 23 bases sitting between them. The CDR3 runs 20 residues. In nucleotides, the CDR3 is TGTGCCAGCAGCCGGATTGGGCTCGGGGGTGTTAGCTCTGGGGCCAACGTCCTGACTTTC. This gives the protein CASSRIGLGGVSSGANVLTF.

This chain connects TRBV5-4 to TRBJ1-2, with 7 bases identical to TRBD1. The CDR3 extends over 13 amino acids. The junction had 3 bases not matched to a gene; V was cut back by 3 bases and J by 4 bases. Germline CDR1 and CDR2: SGHNT and YYREEE (reference sequence). This chain's CDR3 is CASSSPGGYGYTF. DNA of the CDR3: TGTGCCAGCAGCTCCCCAGGGGGCTATGGCTACACCTTC.

The chain uses TRBV5-1 and TRBJ2-3; the match to TRBD2 covers 11 bases. Germline CDR1 SGHRS, CDR2 YFSETQ. The trim removed 1 base at V and 2 bases at J, leaving 6 bases unmatched. The CDR3 extends over 17 amino acids. CDR3 sequence: CASSLRIAGGPTDTQYF. Written as DNA, the CDR3 is TGCGCCAGCAGCTTGAGGATAGCGGGGGGGCCCACAGATACGCAGTATTTT.

J is TRBJ1-1 and V is TRBV5-1; D not certain. Trimming stripped 4 bases from V and 4 bases from J, with 17 bases between. In germline, CDR1 is SGHRS, CDR2 YFSETQ. The length of the CDR3 is 15 residues. The CDR3 loop is CASSLGEGRFTEAFF. In DNA form, the CDR3 reads TGCGCCAGCAGCCTTGGGGAGGGTAGGTTCACTGAAGCTTTCTTT.